This T cell receptor (beta chain) emerged from a study of blood T cell repertoires in COVID-19. As for the study in general: Both acute and convalescent COVID-19 samples were obtained from the United States, Italy and Spain.

Between the trimmed V and J ends, which lost 8 bases and 2 bases, there was a span of 13 bases. The CDR3 consists of 13 residues. Germline V gives CDR1 MNHEY, CDR2 SVGAGI. TCRdb's table, derived via immunoSEQ multiplex PCR, lists solely in-frame clones and lacks some. The table lists 200,000 to 250,000 clones, 80% to 90% of them singletons, with 5.5% to 7.5% in the top ten. J is TRBJ2-7 and V is TRBV6-5; D is possibly TRBD2 (6 bases). The origin of this receptor is a man in his sixties who had recovered from COVID-19. Sequenced sample: peripheral blood. CDR3 protein: CASGGTAAYEQYF. The DNA for the CDR3 is TGTGCCAGCGGGGGGACCGCAGCCTACGAGCAGTACTTC.